This T cell receptor beta chain derives from a study of T cell repertoires in cytomegalovirus infection. Study-level information: It can be stated that public TCR beta signatures indicated CMV infection as well as a matching HLA type.

TCRdb re-called the reads with MiXCR, one entry per CDR3 protein. Of a few hundred thousand distinct CDR3 sequences in the sample, about 33% were seen once. Regarding this clonotype: Its target is not known.

Trimming stripped 10 bases from V and 3 bases from J, with 19 bases between. The CDR3 runs to 15 residues. Per germline, CDR1 SGHTA and CDR2 FQGNSA. Study results and caveats: Carriers of CMV and the relevant HLA type were discriminated by public TCR beta frequency. The response measured ex vivo was dominated by TCR beta clonotypes (HLA-C-restricted and CMV-specific).

The TCR originated in a human donor in good health (CMV status not recorded). Some clones in this sample may be carry-over from other donors' samples. This chain links TRBV7-2 with TRBJ1-3, with D possibly being TRBD1 (5 bases). The sequences come from cultured PBMCs, collected from culture after CMV antigen stimulation. The DNA of the CDR3 is TGTGCCATTCTTAGCAGGGTTCGCAGTGGAAACACCATATATTTT. It codes for CAILSRVRSGNTIYF.